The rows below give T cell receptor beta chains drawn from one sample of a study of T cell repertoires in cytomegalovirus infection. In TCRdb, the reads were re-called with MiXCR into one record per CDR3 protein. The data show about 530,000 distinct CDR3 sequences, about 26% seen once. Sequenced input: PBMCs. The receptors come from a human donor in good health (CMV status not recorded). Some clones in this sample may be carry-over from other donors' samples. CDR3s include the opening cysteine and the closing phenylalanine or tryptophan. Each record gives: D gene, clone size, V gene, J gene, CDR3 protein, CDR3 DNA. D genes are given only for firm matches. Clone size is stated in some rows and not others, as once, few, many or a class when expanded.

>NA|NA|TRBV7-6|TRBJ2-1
CASSGAETYNEQFF
TGTGCCAGCTCGGGGGCAGAAACCTACAATGAGCAGTTCTTC
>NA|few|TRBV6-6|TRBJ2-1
CASSYSIVQAEQFF
TGTGCCAGCAGTTACTCGATCGTCCAAGCGGAGCAGTTCTTC
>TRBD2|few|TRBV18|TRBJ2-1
CASSPLSSREGPQFF
TGTGCCAGCTCACCGCTTTCGTCCCGGGAGGGCCCGCAGTTCTTC
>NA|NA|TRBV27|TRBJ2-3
CASSPLGESTDTQYF
TGTGCCAGCAGTCCCCTCGGGGAGAGCACAGATACGCAGTATTTT
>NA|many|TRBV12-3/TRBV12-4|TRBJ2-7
CASSQDSSYEQYF
TGTGCCAGCAGCCAGGATTCTTCCTACGAGCAGTACTTC
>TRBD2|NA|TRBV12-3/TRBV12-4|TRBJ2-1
CASSSIAGAMDEQFF
TGTGCCAGCAGTTCGATAGCGGGAGCGATGGATGAGCAGTTCTTC
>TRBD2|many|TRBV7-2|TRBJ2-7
CASSLRIRDRLLAGGNEQYF
TGTGCCAGCAGCTTAAGGATCCGGGACAGGCTACTAGCGGGAGGCAACGAGCAGTACTTC
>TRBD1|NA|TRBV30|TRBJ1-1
CAWSVYPQGTRLNTEAFF
TGTGCCTGGAGTGTATACCCACAGGGGACCCGCCTTAACACTGAAGCTTTCTTT
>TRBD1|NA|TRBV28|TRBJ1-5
CASSSPGQGLYSNQPQHF
TGTGCCAGCAGTTCTCCGGGACAGGGTCTTTATAGCAATCAGCCCCAGCATTTT
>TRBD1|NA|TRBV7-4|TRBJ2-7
CASSLGSGTGGEQYF
TGTGCCAGCAGCTTAGGGTCAGGGACAGGGGGCGAGCAGTACTTC
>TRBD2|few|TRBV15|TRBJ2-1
CATSKGLAGYEQFF
TGTGCCACCAGCAAGGGACTAGCGGGATATGAGCAGTTCTTC
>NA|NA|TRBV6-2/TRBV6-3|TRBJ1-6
CASMAELTVSPLHF
TGTGCCAGCATGGCGGAACTGACTGTTTCACCCCTCCACTTT
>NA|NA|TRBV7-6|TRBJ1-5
CASSLGGGIVGRQPQHF
TGTGCCAGCAGCCTTGGGGGGGGGATCGTAGGACGTCAGCCCCAGCATTTT
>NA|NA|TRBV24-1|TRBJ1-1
CATSDFGRHEAFF
TGTGCCACCAGTGATTTCGGCAGACATGAAGCTTTCTTT
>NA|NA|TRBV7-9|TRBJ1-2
CASSPGVLAFAGDYGYTF
TGTGCCAGCAGCCCCGGGGTGCTCGCCTTTGCAGGAGACTATGGCTACACCTTC
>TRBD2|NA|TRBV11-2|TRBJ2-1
CASSLTSDHNEQFF
TGTGCCAGCAGCCTTACTAGCGACCACAATGAGCAGTTCTTC
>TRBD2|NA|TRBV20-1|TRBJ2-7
CSARPPSGTSGTFSSYEQYF
TGCAGTGCTAGACCACCCTCCGGGACTAGCGGGACCTTCTCCTCCTACGAGCAGTACTTC
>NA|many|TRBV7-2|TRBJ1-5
CASSPTGGGRPQHF
TGTGCCAGCAGCCCCACGGGCGGGGGTCGGCCCCAGCATTTT
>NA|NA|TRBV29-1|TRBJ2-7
CSVVLSYEQYF
TGCAGCGTTGTTCTTTCCTACGAGCAGTACTTC
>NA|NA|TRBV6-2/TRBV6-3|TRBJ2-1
CASTDPVWAEQFF
TGTGCCAGCACCGACCCGGTATGGGCTGAGCAGTTCTTC
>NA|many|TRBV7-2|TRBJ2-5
CASSLGEIRRETQYF
TGTGCCAGCAGCTTAGGGGAGATAAGGCGAGAGACCCAGTACTTC
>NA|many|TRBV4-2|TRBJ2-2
CASSQEWANTGELFF
TGTGCCAGCAGCCAAGAATGGGCCAACACCGGGGAGCTGTTTTTT
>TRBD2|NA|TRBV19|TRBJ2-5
CASSIRLAGVETQYF
TGTGCCAGTAGTATAAGACTAGCGGGAGTAGAGACCCAGTACTTC
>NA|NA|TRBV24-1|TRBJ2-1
CATSESVLEQFF
TGTGCCACCAGTGAAAGTGTCCTTGAGCAGTTCTTC
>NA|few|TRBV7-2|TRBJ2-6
CASSPRQFLSSGANVLTF
TGTGCCAGCAGCCCGAGACAGTTCCTATCGTCTGGGGCCAACGTCCTGACTTTC
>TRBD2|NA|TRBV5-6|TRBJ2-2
CASSLELAGRIGELFF
TGTGCCAGCAGCTTGGAACTAGCGGGAAGGATCGGGGAGCTGTTTTTT
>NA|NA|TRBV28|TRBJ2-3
CASSSPVSADTQYF
TGTGCCAGCAGTTCCCCGGTTTCGGCAGATACGCAGTATTTT
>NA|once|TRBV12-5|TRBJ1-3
CASGLGVPGNTIYF
TGTGCTAGTGGTTTGGGTGTTCCTGGAAACACCATATATTTT
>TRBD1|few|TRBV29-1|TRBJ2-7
CSVAVPTGKVHEQYF
TGCAGCGTTGCGGTCCCGACAGGGAAGGTACACGAGCAGTACTTC
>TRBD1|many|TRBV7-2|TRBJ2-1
CASSPGDRYNEQFF
TGTGCCAGCAGCCCAGGGGACAGGTACAATGAGCAGTTCTTC
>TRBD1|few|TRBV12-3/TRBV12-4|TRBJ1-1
CASKLFPGQGGTEAFF
TGTGCCAGCAAACTATTCCCGGGACAGGGTGGGACTGAAGCTTTCTTT
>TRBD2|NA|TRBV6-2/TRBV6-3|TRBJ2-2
CASSTLAGDGELFF
TGTGCCAGCAGTACTCTAGCGGGAGACGGGGAGCTGTTTTTT
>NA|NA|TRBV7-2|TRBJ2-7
CASSSWAGPYEQYF
TGTGCCAGCAGCTCCTGGGCGGGACCCTACGAGCAGTACTTC
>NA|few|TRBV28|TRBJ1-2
CASSLGEASYGYTF
TGTGCCAGCAGTTTGGGGGAGGCCTCCTATGGCTACACCTTC
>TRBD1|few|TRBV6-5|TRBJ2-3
CASSGSDRVQYF
TGTGCCAGCAGTGGCAGTGACAGGGTGCAGTATTTT
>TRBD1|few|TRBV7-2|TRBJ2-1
CASSLGGDRGPNEQFF
TGTGCCAGCAGCTTGGGTGGGGACAGGGGGCCCAATGAGCAGTTCTTC
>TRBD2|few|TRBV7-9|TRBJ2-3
CASGRGTSVTDTQYF
TGTGCCAGCGGCCGAGGGACTAGCGTAACAGATACGCAGTATTTT
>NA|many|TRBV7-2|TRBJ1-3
CASSHYWQGSSGNTIYF
TGTGCCAGCAGTCACTATTGGCAGGGTTCCTCTGGAAACACCATATATTTT
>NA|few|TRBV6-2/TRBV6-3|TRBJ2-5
CASSYRLVWGETQYF
TGTGCCAGCAGTTACAGACTAGTCTGGGGGGAGACCCAGTACTTC
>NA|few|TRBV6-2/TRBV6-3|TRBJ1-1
CASSYPETEAFF
TGTGCCAGCAGTTACCCGGAGACTGAAGCTTTCTTT
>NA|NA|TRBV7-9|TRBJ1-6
CASSLGGQGPLHF
TGTGCCAGCAGCTTAGGCGGTCAGGGCCCCCTCCACTTT
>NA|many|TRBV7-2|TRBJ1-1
CASSSPNTEAFF
TGTGCCAGCAGCTCACCGAACACTGAAGCTTTCTTT
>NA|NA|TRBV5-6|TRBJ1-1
CASSPSGRPNTEAFF
TGTGCCAGCAGTCCCTCAGGACGGCCGAACACTGAAGCTTTCTTT
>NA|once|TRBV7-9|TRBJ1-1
CASSYSGLKNTEAFF
TGTGCCAGCAGCTATTCTGGACTGAAGAACACTGAAGCTTTCTTT
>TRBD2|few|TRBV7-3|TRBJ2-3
CASSLAASGRARDTQYF
TGTGCCAGCAGCTTAGCGGCTAGCGGGAGGGCGCGAGATACGCAGTATTTT
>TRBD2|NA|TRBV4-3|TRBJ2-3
CASSQDLRTSGGTDTQYF
TGCGCCAGCAGCCAAGATCTACGGACTAGCGGCGGCACAGATACGCAGTATTTT
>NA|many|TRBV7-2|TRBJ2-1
CASSLWTGNEQFF
TGTGCCAGCAGCTTATGGACGGGCAATGAGCAGTTCTTC
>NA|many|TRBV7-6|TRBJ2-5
CASSLHGPQETQYF
TGTGCCAGCAGCTTACACGGACCCCAAGAGACCCAGTACTTC
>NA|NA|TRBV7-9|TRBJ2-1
CASSTRLETYNEQFF
TGTGCCAGCAGCACGAGACTTGAGACCTACAATGAGCAGTTCTTC
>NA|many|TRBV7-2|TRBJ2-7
CASSLGQEFYEQYF
TGTGCCAGCAGCTTGGGACAAGAGTTCTACGAGCAGTACTTC
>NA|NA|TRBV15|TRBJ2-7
CATSRDRSAYEQYF
TGTGCCACCAGCAGAGATCGCAGCGCGTACGAGCAGTACTTC
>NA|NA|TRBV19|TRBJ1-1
CASSITRGGGTAAFF
TGTGCCAGTAGTATAACGAGGGGTGGAGGGACTGCAGCTTTCTTT
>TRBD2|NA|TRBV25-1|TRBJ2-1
CASSELGGGRTNEQFF
TGTGCCAGCAGTGAATTAGGTGGCGGGAGAACGAATGAGCAGTTCTTC
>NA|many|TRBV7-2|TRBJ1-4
CASSSGGAGAYKLFF
TGTGCCAGCAGCTCCGGAGGGGCTGGCGCGTATAAACTGTTTTTT
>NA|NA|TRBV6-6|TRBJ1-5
CAEGRGGDQPQHF
TGTGCAGAGGGCAGGGGAGGTGACCAGCCCCAGCATTTT
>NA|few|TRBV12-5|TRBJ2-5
CASGSTGWKETQYF
TGTGCTAGTGGTTCGACAGGTTGGAAAGAGACCCAGTACTTC
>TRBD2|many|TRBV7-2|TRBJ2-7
CASSPDGTSGAYSYEQYF
TGTGCCAGCAGCCCAGACGGGACTAGCGGTGCGTACTCCTACGAGCAGTACTTC